The 8 T cell receptor beta chains listed next were all sequenced from one sample in a study of blood T cells in healthy people across ages. The authors ran a second PCR of about 7 to 11 cycles using a sample-barcoded 5' primer and a J-beta primer mix. From the 5' RACE reads, TCRdb called clonotypes with MiXCR, one entry per CDR3 protein. The table records approximately 790,000 distinct CDR3 sequences, less than 80% of them present only once. The sample comprised blood. Receptors were obtained from a young man in good health.

V is TRBV6-5 and J is TRBJ2-7, with TRBD2 identical over 11 bases. Germline V gene data show CDR1 as MNHEY and CDR2 as SVGAGI. The junction had 8 bases not matched to a gene; V was cut back by 4 bases and J by 0 bases. The CDR3 is made up of 17 amino acids. CDR3: CASSCLQTSGNSYEQYF. CDR3 in DNA: TGTGCCAGCAGTTGCTTACAGACTAGCGGGAACTCCTACGAGCAGTACTTC.

The chain employs TRBV10-3 and TRBJ1-2, with 9 nucleotides matching TRBD1. The length of the CDR3 is 16 residues. Germline V CDR1 and CDR2: ENHRY, SYGVKD. The junction had 8 bases not matched to a gene; V was cut back by 5 bases and J by 1 base. The CDR3: CAISPGQGANNYGYTF. DNA of the CDR3: TGTGCCATCAGTCCGGGACAGGGAGCGAATAACTATGGCTACACCTTC.

The V and J genes are TRBV3-1 and TRBJ2-3; D may be TRBD2 (5 bases). The V gene lost 3 bases and the J gene lost 4 bases, with 11 bases spanning the gap. CDR1 is LGHDT, CDR2 YNNKEL, per germline (reference sequence). The CDR3 runs 14 residues. CDR3: CASSQGVGADTQYF. CDR3 in DNA: TGTGCCAGCAGCCAGGGAGTGGGCGCAGATACGCAGTATTTT.

The chain couples TRBV15 to TRBJ2-7, with D unresolved. The CDR3 is 15 amino acids. Deletions cut 0 bases from V and 3 bases from J, with 12 bases between. CDR1 and CDR2 (germline): LNHNV, YYDKDF (reference sequence). CDR3 sequence reads: CATSREGLTNYEQYF. The CDR3 DNA follows: TGTGCCACCAGCAGAGAGGGTCTCACAAACTACGAGCAGTACTTC.

This clonotype was counted a few times. This rearrangement joins TRBV2 to TRBJ2-2; D not certain. Germline-derived CDR1 and CDR2 are SNHLY and FYNNEI. CDR3 length: 14 residues. V shed 0 bases and J shed 7 bases, with 9 bases lying between them. CDR3 nucleotide sequence: TGTGCCAGCAGTGAAGCGACCTGGGGCGGGGAGCTGTTTTTT. Its translation: CASSEATWGGELFF.

Notes on this clonotype: Germline and junction disagree at one end, which may indicate a read error. This CDR3 reads CASSDSNLGVQFF. CDR3 nucleotide sequence: TGTGCCAGCAGTGACTCGAATCTGGGTGTGCAGTTCTTC. The gene calls are TRBV6-2 or TRBV6-3 and TRBJ2-1, with D hard to call. The CDR3 has 13 residues. The germline CDR1 and CDR2 sequences are MNHEY and SVGEGT.

The chain is built from TRBV29-1 and TRBJ2-3; no clear D. V was cut by 8 bases and J by 2 bases, with 11 bases left in between. Looked up from germline, CDR1 is SQVTM and CDR2 is ANQGSEA. This CDR3 contains 12 residues. Here the CDR3 DNA reads TGCAGCCTCCCTGGATACACAGATACGCAGTATTTT. Translated, it gives CSLPGYTDTQYF.

V and J are TRBV6-5 and TRBJ1-1; 10 positions match TRBD1. The germline V gene encodes CDR1 MNHEY and CDR2 SVGAGI. The CDR3 covers 14 residues. V shed 5 bases and J 11 bases; nucleotides not matched to a gene: 11. Written as DNA, the CDR3 is TGTGCCAGCAGTGCCCGGGACAGGGGTCAGGTCGCTTTCTTT. Residues: CASSARDRGQVAFF.